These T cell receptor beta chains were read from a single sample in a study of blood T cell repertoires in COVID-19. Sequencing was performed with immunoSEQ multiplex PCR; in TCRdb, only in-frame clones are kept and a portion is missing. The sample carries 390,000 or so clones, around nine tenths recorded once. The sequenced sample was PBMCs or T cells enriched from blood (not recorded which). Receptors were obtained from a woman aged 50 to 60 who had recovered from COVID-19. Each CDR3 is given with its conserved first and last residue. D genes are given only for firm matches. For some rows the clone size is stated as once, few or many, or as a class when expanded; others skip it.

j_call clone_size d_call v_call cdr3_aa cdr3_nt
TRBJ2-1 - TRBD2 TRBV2 CASSERLAGGPVVYEQFF TGTGCCAGCAGTGAACGGCTAGCGGGGGGGCCGGTAGTGTATGAGCAGTTCTTC
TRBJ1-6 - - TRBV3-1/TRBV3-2 CASSQDLRDSPLHF TGTGCCAGCAGCCAAGATCTCCGGGATTCACCCCTCCACTTT
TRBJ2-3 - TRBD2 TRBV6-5 CASTETGTSFDTQYF TGTGCCAGCACCGAAACGGGGACTAGTTTCGATACGCAGTATTTT
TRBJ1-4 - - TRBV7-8 CASSPLNREKLFF TGTGCCAGCAGCCCCTTGAATCGGGAAAAACTGTTTTTT
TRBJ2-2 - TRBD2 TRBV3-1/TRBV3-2 CASSQRTSISTGELFF TGTGCCAGCAGCCAACGGACTAGCATAAGCACCGGGGAGCTGTTTTTT
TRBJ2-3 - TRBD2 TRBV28 CASSSLAGASDTQYF TGTGCCAGCAGTTCACTAGCGGGGGCCTCAGATACGCAGTATTTT
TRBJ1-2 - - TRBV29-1 CSVTPTSGGYGYTF TGCAGCGTTACTCCAACCTCCGGGGGTTACGGCTACACCTTC
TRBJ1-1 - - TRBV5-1 CASSSEGRMNTEAFF TGCGCCAGCAGCTCGGAGGGACGTATGAACACTGAAGCTTTCTTT
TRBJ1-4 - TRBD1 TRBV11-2 CASSFGRGPTNEKLFF TGTGCCAGCAGCTTTGGCAGGGGGCCCACTAATGAAAAACTGTTTTTT
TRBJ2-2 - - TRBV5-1 CASSLGWEATGELFF TGCGCCAGCAGCCTCGGATGGGAGGCCACCGGGGAGCTGTTTTTT
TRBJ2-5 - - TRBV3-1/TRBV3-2 CASSLPRGRGQETQYF TGTGCCAGCAGCCTCCCCCGAGGGCGGGGCCAAGAGACCCAGTACTTC
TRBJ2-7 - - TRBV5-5 CASSWSGYEQYF TGTGCCAGCAGTTGGTCGGGGTACGAGCAGTACTTC
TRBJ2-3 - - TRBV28 CASSPNFGGGPTDTQYF TGTGCCAGCAGCCCTAATTTTGGGGGCGGACCCACAGATACGCAGTATTTT
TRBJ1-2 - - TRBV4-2 CASSQPPGVPNPYGYTF TGTGCCAGCAGCCAACCCCCAGGGGTCCCGAATCCCTATGGCTACACCTTC
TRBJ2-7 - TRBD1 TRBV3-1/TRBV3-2 CASSTRQGPSYEQYF TGTGCCAGCAGCACTCGACAGGGGCCGTCCTACGAGCAGTACTTC
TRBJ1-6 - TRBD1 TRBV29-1 CSVEDQGARSPLHF TGCAGCGTTGAAGATCAGGGGGCTAGGTCACCCCTCCACTTT
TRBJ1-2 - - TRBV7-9 CASSLGGGSDGYTF TGTGCCAGCAGCTTAGGCGGGGGTTCAGATGGCTACACCTTC
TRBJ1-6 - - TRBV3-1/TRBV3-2 CASSQPIQNSPLHF TGTGCCAGCAGCCAGCCCATACAGAATTCACCCCTCCACTTT
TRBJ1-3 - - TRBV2 CASVLGVTSSGNTIYF TGTGCCAGCGTCCTAGGGGTGACGAGCTCTGGAAACACCATATATTTT
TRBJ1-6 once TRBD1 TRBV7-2 CASSLGSLRTGSNSPLHF TGTGCCAGCAGCTTGGGGAGCCTAAGGACAGGGTCAAATTCACCCCTCCACTTT
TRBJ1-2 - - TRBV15 CATSYRTGHGYGYTF TGTGCCACCAGCTACCGTACGGGACACGGTTATGGCTACACCTTC
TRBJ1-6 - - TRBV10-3 CAIREGNSPLHF TGTGCCATCCGCGAGGGCAATTCACCCCTCCACTTT